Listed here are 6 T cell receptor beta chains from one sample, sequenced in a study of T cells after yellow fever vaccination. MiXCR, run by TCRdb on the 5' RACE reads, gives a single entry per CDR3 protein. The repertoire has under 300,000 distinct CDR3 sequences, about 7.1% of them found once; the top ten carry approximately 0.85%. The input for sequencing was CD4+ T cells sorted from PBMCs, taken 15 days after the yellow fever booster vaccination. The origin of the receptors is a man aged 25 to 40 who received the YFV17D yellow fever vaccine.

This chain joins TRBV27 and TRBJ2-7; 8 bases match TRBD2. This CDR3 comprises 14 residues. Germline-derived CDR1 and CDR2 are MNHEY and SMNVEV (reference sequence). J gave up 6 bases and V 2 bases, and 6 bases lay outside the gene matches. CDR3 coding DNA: TGTGCCAGCAGTTTAAGCGGGAGAGTAATCGAGCAGTACTTC. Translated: CASSLSGRVIEQYF.

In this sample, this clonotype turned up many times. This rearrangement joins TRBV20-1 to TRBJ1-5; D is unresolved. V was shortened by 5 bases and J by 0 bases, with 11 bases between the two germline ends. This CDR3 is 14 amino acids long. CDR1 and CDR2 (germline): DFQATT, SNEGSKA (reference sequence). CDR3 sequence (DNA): TGCAGTGCTCGGGGAGCCCATAGCAATCAGCCCCAGCATTTT. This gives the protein CSARGAHSNQPQHF.

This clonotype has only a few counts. The CDR3 DNA sequence: TGTGCCAGCAGTGAACAGGCCAGCTACGAGCAGTACTTC. The encoded protein is CASSEQASYEQYF. V and J are TRBV6-1 and TRBJ2-7; the D is unclear. From germline, CDR1 is MNHNS and CDR2 SASEGT. Trimming took off 2 bases at V and 3 bases at J, with 8 bases between the two ends. The CDR3 covers 13 residues.

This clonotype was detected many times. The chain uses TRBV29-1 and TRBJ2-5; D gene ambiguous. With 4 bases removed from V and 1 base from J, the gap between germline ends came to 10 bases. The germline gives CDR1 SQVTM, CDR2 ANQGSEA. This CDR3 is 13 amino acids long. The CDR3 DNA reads TGCAGCGTTGGGAGAACCTTCCAAGAGACCCAGTACTTC. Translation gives CSVGRTFQETQYF. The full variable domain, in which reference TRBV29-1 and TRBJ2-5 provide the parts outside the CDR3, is SAVISQKPSRDICQRGTSLTIQCQVDSQVTMMFWYRQQPGQSLTLIATANQGSEATYESGFVIDKFPISRPNLTFSTLTVSNMSPEDSSIYLCSVGRTFQETQYFGPGTRLLVL.

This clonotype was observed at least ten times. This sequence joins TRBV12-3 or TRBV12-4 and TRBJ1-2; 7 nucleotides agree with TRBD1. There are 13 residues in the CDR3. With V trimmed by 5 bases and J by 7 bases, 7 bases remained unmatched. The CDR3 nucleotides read TGTGCCAGCAGTCCCAGACAGGGTGGTGGCTACACCTTC. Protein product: CASSPRQGGGYTF.

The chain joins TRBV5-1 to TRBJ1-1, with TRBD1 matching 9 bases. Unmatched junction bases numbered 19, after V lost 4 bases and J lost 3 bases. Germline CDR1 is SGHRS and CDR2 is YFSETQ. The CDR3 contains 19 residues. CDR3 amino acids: CASSLGQGRYPPRHTEAFF. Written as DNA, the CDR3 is TGCGCCAGCAGCCTGGGACAGGGAAGGTATCCACCCCGTCACACTGAAGCTTTCTTT.